These 18 T cell receptor beta chains originate from one sample sequenced in a study of T cell repertoires in ileal Crohn's disease. Sequencing used immunoSEQ multiplex PCR; TCRdb keeps in-frame clones, though not all of them. This table holds approximately 15,000 clones, approximately 80% found once. Sequencing used ileal tissue. The receptors derive from an adult with Crohn's disease.

This clone has only one observation. The V call is TRBV11-1, the J call TRBJ2-2; 9 bases agree with TRBD2. CDR1 is SGHAT, CDR2 FQDESV, per germline (reference sequence). Trimming cost V 5 bases and J 0 bases; bases outside gene matches: 4. CDR3 length equals 16 residues. The CDR3 sequence is CASSRGLASNTGELFF. The CDR3 bases are TGTGCCAGCAGCCGCGGACTAGCGTCGAACACCGGGGAGCTGTTTTTT.

The J gene is TRBJ2-3, the V gene TRBV28; 7 nucleotides agree with TRBD1. Losses at the gene ends were 3 bases for V and 5 bases for J; bases not matched to a gene: 8. CDR1 and CDR2 from the germline V gene are MDHEN and SYDVKM. This CDR3 contains 15 residues. The CDR3 here is CASSFPQGVGDTQYF. CDR3 nucleotides: TGTGCCAGCAGTTTCCCCCAGGGGGTGGGAGATACGCAGTATTTT.

The chain is built from TRBV13 and TRBJ2-3, with TRBD2 identical over 8 bases. The CDR3 spans 16 residues. With 2 bases clipped from V and 4 bases from J, the junction kept 8 bases outside the gene matches. Germline V lookup: CDR1 PRHDT, CDR2 FYEKMQ (reference sequence). CDR3 protein: CASSLQSGGLADTQYF. Written as DNA, the CDR3 is TGTGCCAGCAGCTTACAAAGCGGGGGTTTGGCAGATACGCAGTATTTT.

This sequence joins TRBV11-2 and TRBJ1-1; 7 positions match TRBD1. The CDR3 length is 13 residues. V shed 5 bases, J shed 4 bases, and the junction held 4 bases outside the gene matches. Germline CDR1 is SGHAT and CDR2 is FQNNGV. CDR3 DNA sequence: TGTGCCAGCAGCAGACAGGGAGGCACTGAAGCTTTCTTT. Its translation is CASSRQGGTEAFF.

A word on this clone: At one end the junction does not follow the germline gene, possibly because of a read error. The CDR3 nucleotides are TGTGCCAGCTCACCATCGCGGGGCGCGGCCACTGAAGCTCTCTTT. As protein: CASSPSRGAATEALF. This chain connects TRBV18 to TRBJ1-1; D perhaps matches TRBD1 (5 bases). Germline CDR1 reads KGHSH; CDR2 reads LQKENI. The CDR3 totals 15 residues.

The CDR3 protein is CASSLREYSNQPQHF. The CDR3 nucleotides read TGTGCCAGCAGCTTACGAGAGTATAGCAATCAGCCCCAGCATTTT. The chain uses TRBV7-8 and TRBJ1-5; no clear D gene. Germline lookup yields CDR1 SGHVS and CDR2 FQNEAQ. This CDR3 has 15 residues. Trimming shortened V by 2 bases and J by 0 bases, and 8 bases separated the two germline ends. The complete variable domain, with remaining parts taken from reference TRBV7-8 and TRBJ1-5, reads GAGVSQSPRYKVAKRGQDVALRCDPISGHVSLFWYQQALGQGPEFLTYFQNEAQLDKSGLPSDRFFAERPEGSVSTLKIQRTQQEDSAVYLCASSLREYSNQPQHFGDGTRLSIL.

V gene TRBV7-8 combines with J gene TRBJ1-4; possibly TRBD1 for D (6 bases). Germline CDR1 and CDR2: SGHVS and FQNEAQ. The CDR3 covers 16 residues. Between the trimmed V and J ends, which lost 5 bases and 3 bases, there was a span of 16 bases. The CDR3 here is CASSPGTISANEKLFF. The CDR3 nucleotides are TGTGCCAGCAGCCCCGGGACAATCTCTGCTAATGAAAAACTGTTTTTT.

The chain recombines TRBV5-1 with TRBJ1-1; tentatively, D is TRBD1 (5 bases). The germline gives CDR1 SGHRS, CDR2 YFSETQ. V was cut by 2 bases and J by 1 base, with 12 bases left in between. CDR3 length: 15 residues. The CDR3 is CASSFRDGQNTEAFF. For the CDR3, the DNA is TGCGCCAGCAGCTTCCGCGACGGACAGAACACTGAAGCTTTCTTT.

CDR3 DNA sequence: TGTGCCAGCAGCAGCAGGACATCTTATAATTCACCCCTCCACTTT. Protein sequence: CASSSRTSYNSPLHF. The V call is TRBV7-9, the J call TRBJ1-6, with D possibly matching TRBD1 (5 bases). Germline V gives CDR1 SEHNR, CDR2 FQNEAQ (reference sequence). Trimming removed 5 bases from V and 4 bases from J, with 12 bases in between. The CDR3 spans 15 residues.

The chain joins TRBV5-1 to TRBJ2-2; D perhaps matches TRBD2 (6 bases). This CDR3 is 16 amino acids long. V shed 4 bases and J shed 6 bases, with 19 bases lying between them. Per the germline V gene, CDR1 is SGHRS and CDR2 is YFSETQ. The CDR3: CASSIRLGVAPGELFF. The DNA of the CDR3 is TGCGCCAGCAGCATCAGACTAGGCGTAGCACCCGGGGAGCTGTTTTTT. The full variable domain, rest sourced from reference TRBV5-1 and TRBJ2-2, is KAGVTQTPRYLIKTRGQQVTLSCSPISGHRSVSWYQQTPGQGLQFLFEYFSETQRNKGNFPGRFSGRQFSNSRSEMNVSTLELGDSALYLCASSIRLGVAPGELFFGEGSRLTVL.

V gene TRBV5-4 combines with J gene TRBJ2-3, with 7 bases fitting TRBD1. V was pared by 4 bases and J by 3 bases, with 8 bases of the junction left unmatched. CDR1 and CDR2 from the germline V gene are SGHNT and YYREEE (reference sequence). CDR3 length equals 15 residues. As DNA, the CDR3 is TGTGCCAGCAGCGAGAGGAGACAGGGAACAGATACGCAGTATTTT. This encodes CASSERRQGTDTQYF.

This clone was observed once. The chain recombines TRBV7-2 with TRBJ1-3; possibly TRBD1 for D (5 bases). Trimming removed 1 base from V and 4 bases from J, with 20 bases in between. The germline V gene has CDR1 SGHTA and CDR2 FQGNSA. The CDR3 is 18 residues long. In DNA, the CDR3 is TGTGCCAGCAGCTTAGGACGTGGGGGGAATAGGCCGGGAAACACCATATATTTT. Translated: CASSLGRGGNRPGNTIYF.

This chain links TRBV18 with TRBJ1-3; D ambiguous. V lost 2 bases and J 0 bases, leaving 8 bases between the germline ends. The CDR3 has 15 residues. Germline V gene data show CDR1 as KGHSH and CDR2 as LQKENI. The CDR3: CASSPVSSSGNTIYF. The DNA for the CDR3 is TGTGCCAGCTCACCAGTATCCAGCTCTGGAAACACCATATATTTT.

The chain uses TRBV7-9 and TRBJ2-7; D is possibly TRBD2 (6 bases). The V gene lost 1 base and the J gene lost 2 bases, with 18 bases spanning the gap. The germline gives CDR1 SEHNR, CDR2 FQNEAQ (reference sequence). The CDR3 length is 17 residues. For the CDR3, the DNA is TGTGCCAGCAGCTTAGGGCGTTGGGCGGGACGGACCTACGAGCAGTACTTC. It codes for CASSLGRWAGRTYEQYF.

In DNA, the CDR3 is TGTGCCAGCAGTTTCTTACAGGGGAATCAGCCCCAGCATTTT. Translation: CASSFLQGNQPQHF. The chain links TRBV28 to TRBJ1-5; 7 nucleotides line up with TRBD1. The V gene's germline CDR1 is MDHEN and CDR2 SYDVKM. Trimming cost V 3 bases and J 4 bases; bases outside gene matches: 3. The CDR3 contains 14 residues.

The chain joins TRBV7-2 to TRBJ1-2, with D unresolved. The CDR3 sequence is 14 residues long. In germline, CDR1 is SGHTA, CDR2 FQGNSA. Trimming pared 5 bases from V and 5 bases from J, leaving 15 bases between. The CDR3 is CASSNVPPRYGYTF. The CDR3 DNA sequence: TGTGCCAGCAGCAACGTCCCTCCCAGATATGGCTACACCTTC.

The table lists this clone with a few counts. The chain employs TRBV5-6 and TRBJ1-1; D unclear. V was cut by 5 bases and J by 3 bases, with 11 bases left in between. CDR3 length equals 13 residues. Germline CDR1 and CDR2: SGHDT and YYEEEE. Written as DNA, the CDR3 is TGTGCCAGCAGTGGGCGGGGTTACACTGAAGCTTTCTTT. It codes for CASSGRGYTEAFF.

In this sample, this clone turned up once. The chain carries TRBV6-1 and TRBJ2-1, with 7 bases that match TRBD1. The length of the CDR3 is 15 residues. The trim removed 8 bases at V and 4 bases at J, leaving 11 bases unmatched. Germline V CDR1 and CDR2: MNHNS, SASEGT. CDR3 coding DNA: TGTGCCAGCCTCGTGCAGGGACAGCGGTACAATGAGCAGTTCTTC. Its translation: CASLVQGQRYNEQFF.